This TCR beta chain is drawn from a study of T cells in Graves' hyperthyroidism and ophthalmopathy. Study results and caveats: Most thyroid clonotypes expanded above 0.001 were also detected in blood.

In the case of this clonotype: Its cognate antigen is unknown.

Looked up from germline, CDR1 is LNHNV and CDR2 is YYDKDF (reference sequence). V was cut by 1 base and J by 8 bases, with 17 bases left in between. This CDR3 region has 15 residues. Stable Graves' hyperthyroidism meant no ophthalmopathy progression within 18 months. The TCR beta CDR3 regions underwent amplification using RNA transcripts as the source. HTBI primers were the set used in a first-round RT-PCR of the TCR CDR3. TCRdb reprocessed the multiplex PCR reads via MiXCR and lists one record per CDR3 protein. The data hold 500,000 to 750,000 distinct CDR3 sequences, with 40% to 55% observed a single time.

The clonotype originates from a woman aged 18-35 years with Graves' hyperthyroidism. The source material was peripheral blood or thyroid tissue (not recorded which). The chain uses TRBV15 and TRBJ1-1, with D maybe TRBD1 (5 bases). In DNA form, the CDR3 reads TGTGCCACCAGCAGAGTTCCGTTGAGGGGATCCGAAGCTTTCTTT. It translates to CATSRVPLRGSEAFF.